The TCR beta chain under discussion was sequenced for a study of shared clonotypes between healthy human individuals. Study-wide results and limits: Investigators collected only blood, and repertoires in tissues likely differ.

Both subsets, CD45RA+ naive and CD45RA-negative memory, were split from the CD4+ cells. On this clone itself: The antigen is not known.

Trimming pared 4 bases from V and 2 bases from J, leaving 25 bases between. The CDR3 is 18 residues long. The germline V gene has CDR1 SGHRS and CDR2 YFSETQ. The deep-level immunoSEQ assay was used. Clones were sequenced by immunoSEQ multiplex PCR, and TCRdb holds only the in-frame ones, with some missing. The sample includes under 1,900,000 clones, just under 99% seen only once; the top ten take 0.36%. The TCR originated in a man aged 30 to 45 in good health. J is TRBJ2-7 and V is TRBV5-1; D might be TRBD1 (6 bases). Sequencing was performed on naive CD4+ T cells sorted from blood. The subset is: CD45RA+ positively selected. The CDR3 sequence is CASSRWGSRQTGTYEQYF. The CDR3 DNA follows: TGCGCCAGCAGCCGATGGGGTTCTCGTCAGACAGGTACCTACGAGCAGTACTTC.